This entry features one TCR beta chain sequence. Its specificity is unknown. The PCR made use of 60 Vbeta and 13 Jbeta primers. Measured with immunoSEQ multiplex PCR; TCRdb has only the in-frame clones, and not every one. The profile shows 160,000 or so clones, about three quarters of them singletons. The sample belongs to a study of cytomegalovirus exposure and HLA in healthy donors. Study in general: From donors who were HLA-typed, an early data release held about 85 million unique TCRs. Regarding the study as a whole: An analysis that was carried out later associated approximately 17,000 TCR beta sequences with HLA alleles at 0.05 false discovery rate.

Unmatched junction bases numbered 14, after V lost 1 base and J lost 5 bases. Looked up from germline, CDR1 is SGHAT and CDR2 is FQNNGV. The CDR3 is 17 residues long. This TCR came from a female donor in good health and CMV-seronegative. The genes are TRBV11-2 and TRBJ2-7; 7 positions match TRBD1. Specimen: PBMCs. CDR3 residues: CASSLVPEGASLNEQYF. The CDR3 DNA follows: TGTGCCAGCAGCTTAGTACCCGAGGGGGCAAGTCTAAACGAGCAGTACTTC.